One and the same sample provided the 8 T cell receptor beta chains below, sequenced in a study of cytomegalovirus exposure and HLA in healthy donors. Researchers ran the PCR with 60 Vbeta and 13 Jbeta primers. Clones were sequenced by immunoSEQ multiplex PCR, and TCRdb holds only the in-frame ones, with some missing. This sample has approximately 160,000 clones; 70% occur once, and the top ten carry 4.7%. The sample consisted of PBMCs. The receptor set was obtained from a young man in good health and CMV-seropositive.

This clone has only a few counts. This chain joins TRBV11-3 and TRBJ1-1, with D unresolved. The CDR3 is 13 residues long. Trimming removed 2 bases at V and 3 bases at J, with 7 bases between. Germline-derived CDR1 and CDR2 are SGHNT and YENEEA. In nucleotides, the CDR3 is TGTGCCAGCAGCTTATTCTCGGACACTGAAGCTTTCTTT. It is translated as CASSLFSDTEAFF.

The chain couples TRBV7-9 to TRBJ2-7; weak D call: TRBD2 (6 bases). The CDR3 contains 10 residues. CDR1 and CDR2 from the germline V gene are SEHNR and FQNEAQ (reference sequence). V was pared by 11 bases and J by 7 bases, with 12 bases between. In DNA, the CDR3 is TGTGCCCCCGGGGGTGGGGAGCAGTACGTC. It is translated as CAPGGGEQYV.

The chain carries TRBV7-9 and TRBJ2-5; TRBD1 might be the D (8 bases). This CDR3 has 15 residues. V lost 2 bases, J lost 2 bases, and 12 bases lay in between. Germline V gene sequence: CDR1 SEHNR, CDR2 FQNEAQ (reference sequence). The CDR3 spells CASSLTGGGQETQYF. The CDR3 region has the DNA TGTGCCAGCAGCTTAACAGGGGGAGGGCAAGAGACCCAGTACTTC.

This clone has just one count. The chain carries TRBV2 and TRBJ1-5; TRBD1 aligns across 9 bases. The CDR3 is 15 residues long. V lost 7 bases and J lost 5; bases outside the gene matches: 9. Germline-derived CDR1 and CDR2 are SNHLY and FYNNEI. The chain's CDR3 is CASTRGQGKDQPQHF. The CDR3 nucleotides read TGTGCCAGCACTAGAGGACAGGGGAAGGATCAGCCCCAGCATTTT.

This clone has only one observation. The CDR3 reads CASSKPGAVEAFF. The CDR3 bases are TGTGCCAGCAGCAAGCCTGGGGCGGTTGAAGCTTTCTTT. The V call is TRBV21-1, the J call TRBJ1-1; TRBD1 is the table's D call and was not checked against the DNA. TRBV21-1 is noted as a pseudogene. This CDR3 region has 13 residues.

The CDR3 sequence is CASSLRPGQGGGYTF. The CDR3 DNA follows: TGTGCCAGCAGTTTAAGGCCAGGACAAGGGGGTGGCTACACCTTC. The V call is TRBV27, the J call TRBJ1-2; perhaps TRBD1 as D (6 bases). Looked up from germline, CDR1 is MNHEY and CDR2 is SMNVEV (reference sequence). The V end was cut by 2 bases, the J end by 7 bases, with 17 bases between. The CDR3 contains 15 residues.

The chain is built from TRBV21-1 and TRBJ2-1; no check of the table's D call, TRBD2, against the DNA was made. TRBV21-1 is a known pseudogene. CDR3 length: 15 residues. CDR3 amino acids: CASSIGLAVINEQFF. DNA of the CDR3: TGTGCCAGCAGCATCGGACTAGCGGTAATCAATGAGCAGTTCTTC.

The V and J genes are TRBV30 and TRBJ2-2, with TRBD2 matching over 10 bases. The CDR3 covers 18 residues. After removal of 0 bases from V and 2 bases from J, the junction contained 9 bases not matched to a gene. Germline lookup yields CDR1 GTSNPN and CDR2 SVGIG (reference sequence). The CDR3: CAWSVNLAGAFNTGELFF. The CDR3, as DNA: TGTGCCTGGAGTGTAAACCTAGCGGGGGCCTTTAACACCGGGGAGCTGTTTTTT.